The 7 T cell receptor beta chains given below trace back to one sample, sequenced in a study of cytomegalovirus exposure and HLA in healthy donors. Produced via immunoSEQ multiplex PCR; TCRdb's table is partial and in-frame only. The table includes 200,000 to 300,000 clones, 90% detected once. The sequenced material came from PBMCs. Source of these receptors: a woman in her twenties or thirties in good health and CMV-seronegative.

This clone appeared a single time. The chain uses TRBV2 and TRBJ1-3, with TRBD1 matching 7 bases. CDR3 length: 16 residues. V lost 9 bases to trimming and J lost 1 base; unmatched junction nucleotides: 12. Germline assignment: CDR1 SNHLY and CDR2 FYNNEI. CDR3: CASTLLGQKSGNTIYF. CDR3 in DNA: TGTGCCAGTACCCTTTTGGGACAGAAATCTGGAAACACCATATATTTT. The complete variable domain, with remaining parts taken from reference TRBV2 and TRBJ1-3, reads EPEVTQTPSHQVTQMGQEVILRCVPISNHLYFYWYRQILGQKVEFLVSFYNNEISEKSEIFDDQFSVERPDGSNFTLKIRSTKLEDSAMYFCASTLLGQKSGNTIYFGEGSWLTVV.

The chain uses TRBV27 and TRBJ2-1; TRBD2 matches at 9 bases. V lost 5 bases and J lost 2; bases outside the gene matches: 7. Germline V lookup: CDR1 MNHEY, CDR2 SMNVEV (reference sequence). The CDR3 length is 16 residues. CDR3 loop: CASSRISGGAYNEQFF. Written as DNA, the CDR3 is TGTGCCAGCAGTAGAATTAGCGGGGGCGCCTACAATGAGCAGTTCTTC.

The chain couples TRBV11-2 to TRBJ2-7; D is unresolved. The CDR3 totals 15 residues. Between the trimmed V and J ends, which lost 1 base and 5 bases, there was a span of 15 bases. The germline V gene has CDR1 SGHAT and CDR2 FQNNGV. CDR3: CASSLGPTRSDEQYF. As DNA, the CDR3 is TGTGCCAGCAGCTTAGGCCCTACAAGATCTGACGAGCAGTACTTC. Full variable domain (remainder filled in from reference TRBV11-2 and TRBJ2-7): EAGVAQSPRYKIIEKRQSVAFWCNPISGHATLYWYQQILGQGPKLLIQFQNNGVVDDSQLPKDRFSAERLKGVDSTLKIQPAKLEDSAVYLCASSLGPTRSDEQYFGPGTRLTVT.

This chain uses TRBV6-1 with TRBJ1-1, with a possible D match to TRBD1 (6 bases). The CDR3 loop spans 13 amino acids. V was shortened by 5 bases and J by 7 bases, with 14 bases between the two germline ends. Per the germline V gene, CDR1 is MNHNS and CDR2 is SASEGT. The CDR3 DNA is TGTGCCAGCAGTAAAACAGGGACCTTTGAAGCTTTCTTT. Its protein product is CASSKTGTFEAFF.

The chain carries TRBV7-8 and TRBJ2-7; 7 nucleotides match TRBD1. CDR1 SGHVS and CDR2 FQNEAQ come from the germline V gene. V lost 5 bases, J lost 1 base, and 8 bases stayed unmatched. This CDR3 contains 15 residues. This chain's CDR3 is CASSRTGVGSYEQYF. The CDR3 bases are TGTGCCAGCAGCCGAACAGGGGTTGGGTCCTACGAGCAGTACTTC.

The chain is built from TRBV14 and TRBJ2-7, with TRBD2 identical over 12 bases. CDR3 length: 17 amino acids. Trimming at V came to 0 bases and at J to 3 bases, leaving 6 bases not matched to a gene. Germline V gene sequence: CDR1 SGHDN, CDR2 FVKESK. The DNA of the CDR3 is TGTGCCAGCAGCCAAGACGGACTAGCGGGGCGAGGCTACGAGCAGTACTTC. It is translated as CASSQDGLAGRGYEQYF.

V gene TRBV2 combines with J gene TRBJ2-7; 8 bases map to TRBD2. Germline assignment: CDR1 SNHLY and CDR2 FYNNEI. Trimming cost V 6 bases and J 2 bases; bases outside gene matches: 9. The CDR3 length is 15 residues. Here the CDR3 DNA reads TGTGCCAGCAGGGAGGGACTAGTGGGGGCCTACGAGCAGTACTTC. It yields the protein CASREGLVGAYEQYF.